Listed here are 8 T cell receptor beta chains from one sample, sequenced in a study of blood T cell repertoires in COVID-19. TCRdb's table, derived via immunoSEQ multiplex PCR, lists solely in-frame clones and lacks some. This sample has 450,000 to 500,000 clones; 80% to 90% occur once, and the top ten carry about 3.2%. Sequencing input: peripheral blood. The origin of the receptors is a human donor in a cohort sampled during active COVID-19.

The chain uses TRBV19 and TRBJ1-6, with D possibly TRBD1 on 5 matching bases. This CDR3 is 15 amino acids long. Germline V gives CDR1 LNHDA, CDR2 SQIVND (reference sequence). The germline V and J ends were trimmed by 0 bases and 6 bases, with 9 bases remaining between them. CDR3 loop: CASSIDRAANSPLHF. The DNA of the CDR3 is TGTGCCAGTAGTATAGACAGGGCGGCTAATTCACCCCTCCACTTT.

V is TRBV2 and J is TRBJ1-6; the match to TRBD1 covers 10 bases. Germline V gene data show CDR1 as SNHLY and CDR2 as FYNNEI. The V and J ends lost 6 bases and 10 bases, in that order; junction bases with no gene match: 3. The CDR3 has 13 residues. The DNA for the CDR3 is TGTGCCAGCAGCGGACAGGGGGAGTCACCCCTCCACTTT. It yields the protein CASSGQGESPLHF.

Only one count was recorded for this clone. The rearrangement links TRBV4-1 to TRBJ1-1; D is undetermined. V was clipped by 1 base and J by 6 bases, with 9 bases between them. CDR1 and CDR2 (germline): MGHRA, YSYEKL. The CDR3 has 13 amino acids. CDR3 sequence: CASSQVNPAEAFF. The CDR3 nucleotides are TGCGCCAGCAGCCAAGTTAATCCGGCTGAAGCTTTCTTT.

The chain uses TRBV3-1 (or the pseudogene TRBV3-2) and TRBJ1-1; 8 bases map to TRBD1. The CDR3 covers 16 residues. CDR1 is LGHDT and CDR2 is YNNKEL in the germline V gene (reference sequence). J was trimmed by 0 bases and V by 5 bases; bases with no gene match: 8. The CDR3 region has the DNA TGTGCCAGCAGCGAAAGCAGGGGGCACATGAACACTGAAGCTTTCTTT. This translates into CASSESRGHMNTEAFF.

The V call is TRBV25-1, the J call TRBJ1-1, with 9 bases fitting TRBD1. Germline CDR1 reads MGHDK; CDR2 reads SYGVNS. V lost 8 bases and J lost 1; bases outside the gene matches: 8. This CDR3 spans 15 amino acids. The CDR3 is CASLRAGQGNTEAFF. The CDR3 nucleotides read TGTGCCAGCCTCCGAGCGGGACAGGGGAACACTGAAGCTTTCTTT.

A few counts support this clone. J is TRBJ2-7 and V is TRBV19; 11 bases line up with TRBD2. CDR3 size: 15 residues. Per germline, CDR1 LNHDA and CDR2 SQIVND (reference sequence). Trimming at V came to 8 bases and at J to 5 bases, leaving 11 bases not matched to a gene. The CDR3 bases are TGTGCCAGTTCAGGGGGGAGACTAGCGGGACACGAGCAGTACTTC. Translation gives CASSGGRLAGHEQYF.

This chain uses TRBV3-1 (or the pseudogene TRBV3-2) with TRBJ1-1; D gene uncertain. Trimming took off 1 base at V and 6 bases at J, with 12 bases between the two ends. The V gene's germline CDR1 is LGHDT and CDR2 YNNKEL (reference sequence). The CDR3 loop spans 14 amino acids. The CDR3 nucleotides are TGTGCCAGCAGCCAAGTGATCCGGGAGGCTGAAGCTTTCTTT. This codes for CASSQVIREAEAFF.

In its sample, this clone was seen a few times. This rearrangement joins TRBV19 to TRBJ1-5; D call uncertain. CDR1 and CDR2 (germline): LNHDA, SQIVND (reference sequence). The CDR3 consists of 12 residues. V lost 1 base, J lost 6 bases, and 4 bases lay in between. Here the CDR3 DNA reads TGTGCCAGTAGTATAGTGAGTCAGCCCCAGCATTTT. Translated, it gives CASSIVSQPQHF.